These 5 T cell receptor beta chains share one sample of origin, sequenced in a study of blood T cells in healthy people across ages. A J-beta primer mix and a sample-barcoded 5' primer were used in a second PCR of about 7 to 12 cycles. From the 5' RACE reads, TCRdb called clonotypes with MiXCR, one entry per CDR3 protein. Here the sample spans roughly 1.5 million distinct CDR3 sequences, 35% to 45% being singletons. Source material: blood. Every receptor here comes from a woman aged 18-35 years in good health.

This rearrangement joins TRBV2 to TRBJ2-1; the D gene is possibly TRBD2 (6 bases). The CDR3 totals 14 residues. Per the germline V gene, CDR1 is SNHLY and CDR2 is FYNNEI. Trimming pared 11 bases from V and 3 bases from J, leaving 17 bases between. CDR3 sequence reads: CAGAGTGVYNEQFF. DNA of the CDR3: TGTGCCGGTGCCGGGACTGGAGTCTACAATGAGCAGTTCTTC.

This chain links TRBV20-1 with TRBJ2-5, with 7 bases identical to TRBD2. Trimming took 4 bases from V and 5 from J; bases not matched to a gene: 13. The CDR3 covers 15 residues. Germline V gene lookup returns CDR1 DFQATT and CDR2 SNEGSKA (reference sequence). CDR3 sequence (DNA): TGCAGTGCTATGCAGCGAAGGCTGGGGGGGGAGACCCAGTACTTC. This translates into CSAMQRRLGGETQYF.

This clonotype occurred a few times. The chain has TRBV7-8 and TRBJ1-2, with unresolved D. Germline V gene lookup returns CDR1 SGHVS and CDR2 FQNEAQ. Trimming removed 0 bases at V and 4 bases at J, with 12 bases between. The CDR3 totals 15 residues. The CDR3 DNA sequence: TGTGCCAGCAGCTTAGCGCCGGGCATCCGCTATGGCTACACCTTC. The encoded protein is CASSLAPGIRYGYTF.

As to this clonotype: A clone one base away is much larger, so this may be a read error. This chain connects TRBV25-1 to TRBJ2-5, with D possibly being TRBD2 (6 bases). V lost 4 bases and J lost 1, with 19 bases in between. The CDR3 runs 17 residues. The germline V gene has CDR1 MGHDK and CDR2 SYGVNS. The DNA of the CDR3 is TGTGCCAGCAGTGGACTGTGGGACCGGGAGCCCCAAGAGACCCAGTACTTC. Translating it yields CASSGLWDREPQETQYF.

The V gene is TRBV7-3, the J gene TRBJ2-2; D uncertain. The germline V gene has CDR1 SGHTA and CDR2 FQGTGA. This CDR3 comprises 15 residues. Trimming shortened V by 2 bases and J by 1 base, and 8 bases separated the two germline ends. CDR3 DNA sequence: TGTGCCAGCAGCTTAGAAATGGTGAACACCGGGGAGCTGTTTTTT. Translating gives CASSLEMVNTGELFF.